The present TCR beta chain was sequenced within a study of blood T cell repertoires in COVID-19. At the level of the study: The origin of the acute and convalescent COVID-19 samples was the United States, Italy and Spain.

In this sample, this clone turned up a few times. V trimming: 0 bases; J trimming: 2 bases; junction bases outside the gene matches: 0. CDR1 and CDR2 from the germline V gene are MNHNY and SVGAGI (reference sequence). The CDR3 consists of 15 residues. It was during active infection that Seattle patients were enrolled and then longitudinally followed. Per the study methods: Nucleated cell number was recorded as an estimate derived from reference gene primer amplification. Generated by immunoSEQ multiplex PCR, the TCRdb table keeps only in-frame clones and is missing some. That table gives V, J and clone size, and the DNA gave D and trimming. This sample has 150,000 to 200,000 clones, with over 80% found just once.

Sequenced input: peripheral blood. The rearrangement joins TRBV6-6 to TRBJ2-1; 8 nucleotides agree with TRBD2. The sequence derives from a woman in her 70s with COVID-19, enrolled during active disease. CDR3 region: CASSYSSGTYNEQFF. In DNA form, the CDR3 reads TGTGCCAGCAGTTACTCTAGCGGGACCTACAATGAGCAGTTCTTC.